Here is one TCR beta chain with its context. Its target is not known. PCR amplification relied on 60 Vbeta primers (plus 13 Jbeta primers). Using immunoSEQ multiplex PCR, the repertoire was profiled, and TCRdb retains in-frame clones only, with some absent. The top ten clones hold around 2.8% of a sample with approximately 160,000 clones, about 76% of them seen once. Nominal health characterized the donors when sampled, though unrecorded immune exposures were likely. The sample comes from a study of cytomegalovirus exposure and HLA in healthy donors. The CDR3 sequence is 15 residues long. Germline trimming cut 5 bases from V and 4 bases from J; bases unmatched to any gene: 9. Germline CDR1 is SGHVS and CDR2 is FQNEAQ. General study points: TCR beta V segments were, for the most part, productive about 87% or about 30% of the time in an earlier analysis. The authors judged a highly shared variant cluster likely a sequencing artifact. The study found most TCR sequences rare, yet found some public TCRs in many donors.

The chain uses TRBV7-8 and TRBJ2-5, with 8 bases identical to TRBD1. The material sequenced was PBMCs. The sequence came from a woman in her forties in good health and CMV-seropositive. The CDR3: CASSRQGSGRETQYF. The CDR3 DNA follows: TGTGCCAGCAGCAGACAGGGGTCGGGTCGAGAGACCCAGTACTTC.